Listed below are T cell receptor beta chains from one sample, sequenced in a study of beta chain features in type 1 diabetes. Here immunoSEQ multiplex PCR was the method, and the copy in TCRdb shows in-frame clones only, minus some. The sample lists hundreds of thousands of clones; roughly a sixth were seen once. Sequenced material: naive CD4+ T cells from blood. Every receptor here comes from a woman aged 18-35 years in good health. Each CDR3 is given with its conserved first and last residue. Fields, in order: CDR3 protein, CDR3 DNA, J gene, D gene, clone size, V gene. A D gene is named only where the DNA matches it firmly. Clone size is stated in some rows and not others, as once, few, many or a class when expanded.

CASSLGAGPNNEQFF TGTGCCAGCAGCTTAGGAGCGGGCCCTAACAATGAGCAGTTCTTC TRBJ2-1 - few TRBV11-2
CASSTDSQETQYF TGCGCCAGCAGCACGGACAGCCAAGAGACCCAGTACTTC TRBJ2-5 - few TRBV5-1
CASSPYRDSYEQFF TGTGCCAGCTCACCGTACCGGGACAGCTATGAGCAGTTCTTC TRBJ2-1 TRBD1 - TRBV18
CASSLSGQETQYF TGTGCCAGCAGTTTAAGCGGCCAAGAGACCCAGTACTTC TRBJ2-5 - - TRBV27
CSVLPGQVFAEAFF TGCAGCGTTCTCCCGGGACAGGTTTTCGCTGAAGCTTTCTTT TRBJ1-1 TRBD1 - TRBV29-1
CASSQDVGGPRDTQYF TGTGCCAGCAGCCAAGATGTGGGAGGGCCTAGAGATACGCAGTATTTT TRBJ2-3 TRBD2 few TRBV5-4
CASSDPTGGRYEQYF TGCGCCAGCAGTGACCCTACAGGGGGCAGGTACGAGCAGTACTTC TRBJ2-7 TRBD1 - TRBV10-2
CASSLTSGPSYEQYF TGTGCCAGCAGCTTAACCTCGGGACCAAGCTACGAGCAGTACTTC TRBJ2-7 - - TRBV7-3
CASSLVSAGSGANVLTF TGTGCCAGCAGCTTGGTCAGCGCGGGCTCTGGGGCCAACGTCCTGACTTTC TRBJ2-6 - few TRBV5-4
CASRSGRGDTQYF TGTGCCAGCCGAAGCGGGAGGGGGGATACGCAGTATTTT TRBJ2-3 TRBD2 few TRBV6-5
CAIKGQDRKFF TGTGCCATCAAAGGACAGGATCGGAAGTTCTTC TRBJ2-1 TRBD1 few TRBV10-3
CASSPSGLGTEAFF TGTGCCAGCAGCCCCTCCGGGCTGGGCACTGAAGCTTTCTTT TRBJ1-1 - few TRBV7-3
CAVRRGEKLFF TGTGCCGTTCGAAGGGGCGAAAAACTGTTTTTT TRBJ1-4 - few TRBV7-7
CASSLSTGVRNEQFF TGTGCCAGCAGTTTATCGACAGGGGTTCGGAATGAGCAGTTCTTC TRBJ2-1 TRBD1 - TRBV28
CASSEVGTVALFF TGTGCCAGCAGTGAAGTCGGGACGGTGGCGCTGTTTTTT TRBJ2-2 - - TRBV6-1
CSVTGLAGYNEQFF TGCAGCGTTACAGGACTAGCGGGATACAATGAGCAGTTCTTC TRBJ2-1 TRBD2 - TRBV29-1
CAITVNSRQYF TGTGCCATCACCGTTAACAGTCGGCAGTACTTC TRBJ2-7 - few TRBV10-3
CASSRDISGYTF TGTGCCAGCAGCCGGGACATAAGTGGCTACACCTTC TRBJ1-2 - - TRBV13
CASSPLDAGTNTGELFF TGTGCCAGCTCACCCTTGGACGCGGGAACGAACACCGGGGAGCTGTTTTTT TRBJ2-2 - few TRBV18
CASTPDGEITDTQYF TGTGCCAGCACCCCTGACGGGGAGATCACAGATACGCAGTATTTT TRBJ2-3 - - TRBV5-4
CASSVSADHSYNEQFF TGTGCCAGCAGCGTATCTGCGGACCACTCCTACAATGAGCAGTTCTTC TRBJ2-1 - - TRBV9
CATSTLGQNNYGYTF TGTGCCACCAGCACCCTGGGACAAAATAACTATGGCTACACCTTC TRBJ1-2 - - TRBV15
CASSLEGLNIQYF TGCGCCAGCAGCTTGGAGGGGTTAAACATTCAGTACTTC TRBJ2-4 - few TRBV5-1
CASSATGYGYTF TGTGCCAGCAGCGCGACAGGGTATGGCTACACCTTC TRBJ1-2 TRBD1 - TRBV11-2
CASSQEHRGHGYTF TGTGCCAGCAGCCAAGAACACAGGGGGCATGGCTACACCTTC TRBJ1-2 TRBD1 - TRBV4-2
CASSQDIRGRDGNEQFF TGCGCCAGCAGCCAAGATATCCGCGGGAGAGATGGCAATGAGCAGTTCTTC TRBJ2-1 TRBD2 - TRBV4-3
CASSPPGLAAGEQYF TGTGCCAGCTCACCACCGGGACTAGCGGCTGGCGAGCAGTACTTC TRBJ2-7 TRBD2 few TRBV18
CASSEVGAGEKLFF TGTGCCAGCAGTGAGGTCGGGGCTGGGGAAAAACTGTTTTTT TRBJ1-4 - - TRBV6-1
CASRRGIANYGYTF TGTGCCAGCAGGCGGGGAATAGCTAACTATGGCTACACCTTC TRBJ1-2 - few TRBV28
CASRGDSGANVLTF TGTGCCAGCAGGGGGGACTCTGGGGCCAACGTCCTGACTTTC TRBJ2-6 - - TRBV5-4
CASSPTVALAKNTQYF TGTGCCAGCAGCCCGACTGTCGCTCTAGCCAAAAACACTCAGTACTTC TRBJ2-4 - - TRBV2
CSASRGDTQYF TGCAGTGCTAGTCGGGGGGATACGCAGTATTTT TRBJ2-3 - - TRBV20-1
CASSGTGQGKIDTQYF TGTGCCAGCAGCGGAACGGGACAGGGCAAAATCGATACGCAGTATTTT TRBJ2-3 TRBD1 - TRBV5-4
CATSLREVGEQYF TGTGCCACCAGCCTTCGCGAAGTTGGCGAGCAGTACTTC TRBJ2-7 - - TRBV15
CSVVSGGDTQYF TGCAGCGTGGTAAGCGGAGGAGATACGCAGTATTTT TRBJ2-3 - - TRBV29-1
CASRRLAMSPYEQYF TGTGCCAGCAGGAGGCTAGCAATGAGTCCCTACGAGCAGTACTTC TRBJ2-7 - - TRBV2
CATSRAGSGANVLTF TGTGCCACCAGCAGAGCCGGCTCTGGGGCCAACGTCCTGACTTTC TRBJ2-6 - many TRBV15
CASSLEVWGLGETQYF TGTGCCAGCAGCTTAGAAGTATGGGGGCTAGGGGAGACCCAGTACTTC TRBJ2-5 - - TRBV7-2
CASRGTGFNEQFF TGCGCCAGCAGGGGGACAGGGTTCAATGAGCAGTTCTTC TRBJ2-1 TRBD1 few TRBV5-1
CASSRGQVSEAFF TGTGCCAGCAGCCGAGGACAAGTTAGTGAAGCTTTCTTT TRBJ1-1 - - TRBV14
CSVAPLWNTEAFF TGCAGCGTTGCCCCTCTGTGGAACACTGAAGCTTTCTTT TRBJ1-1 - - TRBV29-1
CASSYDKSGRLIEQYF TGTGCCAGCAGTTACGATAAAAGCGGGAGACTCATCGAGCAGTACTTC TRBJ2-7 TRBD2 few TRBV6-6
CASSPQTGLSSYEQYF TGTGCCAGCAGCCCACAGACAGGTTTGAGCTCCTACGAGCAGTACTTC TRBJ2-7 - - TRBV7-6
CASSRSGLNEKLFF TGTGCCAGCAGTCGGTCGGGCCTCAATGAAAAACTGTTTTTT TRBJ1-4 - - TRBV25-1
CASSLYRQNTEAFF TGTGCCAGTAGCCTATATAGACAGAACACTGAAGCTTTCTTT TRBJ1-1 - - TRBV19
CASSLTGEETQYF TGCGCCAGCAGCTTGACGGGAGAAGAGACCCAGTACTTC TRBJ2-5 - few TRBV5-1
CAISGGSYNEQFF TGTGCCATCAGTGGGGGATCCTACAATGAGCAGTTCTTC TRBJ2-1 - - TRBV10-3
CASSQDVQDTQYF TGTGCCAGCAGCCAGGATGTCCAAGATACGCAGTATTTT TRBJ2-3 - - TRBV28
CASMAKTSGIRHEQFF TGTGCCAGTATGGCCAAAACTAGCGGGATCCGCCATGAGCAGTTCTTC TRBJ2-1 TRBD2 few TRBV19
CASSLDLRGNQPQHF TGTGCCAGCAGTCTGGACCTTAGAGGCAATCAGCCCCAGCATTTT TRBJ1-5 - few TRBV6-5
CASTLGPGNGETQYF TGTGCCAGCACCCTCGGGCCAGGGAATGGTGAGACCCAGTACTTC TRBJ2-5 - - TRBV7-2
CATSRGGSGSYNEQFF TGTGCCACCAGCAGAGGAGGAAGCGGGTCCTACAATGAGCAGTTCTTC TRBJ2-1 - few TRBV15
CASSESSTVGFYEQYF TGTGCCAGCAGTGAAAGTTCGACCGTGGGTTTTTACGAGCAGTACTTC TRBJ2-7 - - TRBV6-1
CASSWTTSPPQYF TGTGCCAGCAGTTGGACCACTTCCCCTCCGCAGTATTTT TRBJ2-3 - - TRBV7-2
CASSKDNQPQHF TGTGCCAGCAGCAAGGATAATCAGCCCCAGCATTTT TRBJ1-5 - few TRBV7-9